The sequence of this TCR beta chain was determined in a study of cytomegalovirus exposure and HLA in healthy donors. Notes on the study in general: Reportedly, diagnosis of cytomegalovirus status by the classifier showed high specificity and sensitivity. Analyses of presence/absence relied on an assumption of roughly uniform sequencing depth across donors.

After removal of 3 bases from V and 2 bases from J, the junction contained 7 bases not matched to a gene. Germline CDR1 is SGHDN and CDR2 is FVKESK. The CDR3 consists of 17 residues. Of note for this clone: The antigen remains unidentified.

The PCR employed 60 Vbeta primers together with 13 Jbeta primers. Method: immunoSEQ multiplex PCR; TCRdb's copy keeps in-frame clones and lacks some. The sample has 100,000 to 150,000 clones; 65% to 85% are singletons. This clonotype was sampled from a man younger than 35 in good health and CMV-seropositive. The sample taken for sequencing was PBMCs. The chain is built from TRBV14 and TRBJ2-7, with TRBD2 matching over 13 bases. CDR3 bases: TGTGCCAGCAGCCAGGCTACCGGGACTAGCGGGGCCTACGAGCAGTACTTC. Its protein product is CASSQATGTSGAYEQYF.